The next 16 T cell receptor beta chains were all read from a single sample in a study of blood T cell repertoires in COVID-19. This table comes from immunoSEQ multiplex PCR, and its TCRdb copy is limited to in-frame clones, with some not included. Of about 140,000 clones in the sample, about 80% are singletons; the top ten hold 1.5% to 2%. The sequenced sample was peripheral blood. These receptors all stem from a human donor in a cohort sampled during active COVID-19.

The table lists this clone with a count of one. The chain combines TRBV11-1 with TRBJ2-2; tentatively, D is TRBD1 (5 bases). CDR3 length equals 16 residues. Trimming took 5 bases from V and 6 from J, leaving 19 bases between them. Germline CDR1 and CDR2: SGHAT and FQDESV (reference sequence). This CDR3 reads CASSQNPQGWAGELFF. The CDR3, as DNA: TGTGCCAGCAGCCAAAATCCCCAGGGCTGGGCCGGGGAGCTGTTTTTT.

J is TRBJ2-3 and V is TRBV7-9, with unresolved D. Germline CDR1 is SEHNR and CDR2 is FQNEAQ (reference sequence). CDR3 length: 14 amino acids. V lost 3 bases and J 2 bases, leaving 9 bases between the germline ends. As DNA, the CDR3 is TGTGCCAGCAGCTTGCAACAGTCCACAGATACGCAGTATTTT. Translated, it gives CASSLQQSTDTQYF.

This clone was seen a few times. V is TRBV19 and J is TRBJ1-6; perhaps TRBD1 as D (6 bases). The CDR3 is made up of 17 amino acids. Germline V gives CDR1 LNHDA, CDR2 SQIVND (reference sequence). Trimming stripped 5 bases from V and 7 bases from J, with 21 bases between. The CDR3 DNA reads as TGTGCCAGTAGTGTGAGACAGGATCACGCCTCCAATTCACCCCTCCACTTT. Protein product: CASSVRQDHASNSPLHF.

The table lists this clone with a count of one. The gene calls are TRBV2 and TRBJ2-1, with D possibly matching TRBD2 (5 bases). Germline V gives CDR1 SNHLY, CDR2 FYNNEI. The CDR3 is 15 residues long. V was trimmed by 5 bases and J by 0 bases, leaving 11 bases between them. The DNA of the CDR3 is TGTGCCAGCAGTCATCCGGGAAGCTCCTACAATGAGCAGTTCTTC. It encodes CASSHPGSSYNEQFF.

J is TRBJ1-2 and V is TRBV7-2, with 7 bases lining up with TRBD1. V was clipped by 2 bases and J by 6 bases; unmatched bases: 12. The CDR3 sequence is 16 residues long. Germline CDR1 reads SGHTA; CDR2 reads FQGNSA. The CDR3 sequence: CASSLRNVGGFDGYTF. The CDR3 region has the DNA TGTGCCAGCAGCTTACGGAATGTAGGGGGCTTTGATGGCTACACCTTC.

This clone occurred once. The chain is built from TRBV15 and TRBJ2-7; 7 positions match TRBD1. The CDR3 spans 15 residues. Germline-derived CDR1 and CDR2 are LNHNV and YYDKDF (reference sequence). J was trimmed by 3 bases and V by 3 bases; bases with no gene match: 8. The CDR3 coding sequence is TGTGCCACCAGCAGCCGACAGGGATCTGGCTACGAGCAGTACTTC. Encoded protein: CATSSRQGSGYEQYF.

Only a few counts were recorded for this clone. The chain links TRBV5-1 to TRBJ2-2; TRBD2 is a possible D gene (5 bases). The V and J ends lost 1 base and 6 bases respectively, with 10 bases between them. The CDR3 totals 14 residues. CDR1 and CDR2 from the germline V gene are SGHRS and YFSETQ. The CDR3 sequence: CASSLLREPGELFF. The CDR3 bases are TGCGCCAGCAGCTTGCTTAGGGAGCCCGGGGAGCTGTTTTTT.

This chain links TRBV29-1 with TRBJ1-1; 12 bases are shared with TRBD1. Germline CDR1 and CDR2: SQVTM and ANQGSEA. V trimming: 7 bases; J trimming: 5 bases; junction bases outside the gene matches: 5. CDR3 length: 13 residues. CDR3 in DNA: TGCAGCGGCGGGACAGGGGGCTGGACTGAAGCTTTCTTT. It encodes CSGGTGGWTEAFF.

CDR3 coding DNA: TGCGCCAGCAGCTTGATGACTTCTGAGGAAAAACTGTTTTTT. Translated: CASSLMTSEEKLFF. V and J are TRBV5-1 and TRBJ1-4; D not certain. This CDR3 has 14 residues. The V gene lost 1 base and the J gene lost 8 bases, with 12 bases spanning the gap. Germline V gene lookup returns CDR1 SGHRS and CDR2 YFSETQ. Full variable domain (rest looked up from reference TRBV5-1 and TRBJ1-4): KAGVTQTPRYLIKTRGQQVTLSCSPISGHRSVSWYQQTPGQGLQFLFEYFSETQRNKGNFPGRFSGRQFSNSRSEMNVSTLELGDSALYLCASSLMTSEEKLFFGSGTQLSVL.

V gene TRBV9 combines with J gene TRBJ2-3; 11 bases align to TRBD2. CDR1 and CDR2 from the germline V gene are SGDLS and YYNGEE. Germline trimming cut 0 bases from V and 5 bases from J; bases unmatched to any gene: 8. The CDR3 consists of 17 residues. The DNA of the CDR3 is TGTGCCAGCAGCGTAGTAACTAGCGGGAGTGTTATAGATACGCAGTATTTT. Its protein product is CASSVVTSGSVIDTQYF.

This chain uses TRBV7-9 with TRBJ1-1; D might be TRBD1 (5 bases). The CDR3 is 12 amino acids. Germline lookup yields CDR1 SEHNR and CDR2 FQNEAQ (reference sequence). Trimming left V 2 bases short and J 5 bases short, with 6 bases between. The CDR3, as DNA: TGTGCCAGCAGCTTACGACAGACTGAAGCTTTCTTT. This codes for CASSLRQTEAFF.

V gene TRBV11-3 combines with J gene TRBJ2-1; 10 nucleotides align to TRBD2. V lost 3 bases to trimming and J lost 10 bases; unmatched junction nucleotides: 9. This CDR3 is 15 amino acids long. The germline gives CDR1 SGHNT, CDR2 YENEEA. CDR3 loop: CASSFSSGSLGEQFF. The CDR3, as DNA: TGTGCCAGCAGCTTCTCTAGCGGGAGTTTAGGAGAGCAGTTCTTC.

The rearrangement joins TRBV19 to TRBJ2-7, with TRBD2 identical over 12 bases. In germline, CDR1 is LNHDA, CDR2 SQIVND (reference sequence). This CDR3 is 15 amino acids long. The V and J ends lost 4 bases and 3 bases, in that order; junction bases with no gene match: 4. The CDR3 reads CASSTGTSGYYEQYF. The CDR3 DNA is TGTGCCAGTAGTACGGGGACTAGCGGGTACTACGAGCAGTACTTC.

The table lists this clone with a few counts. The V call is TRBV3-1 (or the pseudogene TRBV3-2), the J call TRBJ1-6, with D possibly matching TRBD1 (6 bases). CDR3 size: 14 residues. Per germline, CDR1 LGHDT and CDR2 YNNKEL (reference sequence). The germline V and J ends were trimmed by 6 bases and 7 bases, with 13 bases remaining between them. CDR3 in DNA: TGTGCCAGCAGTCTTGGACAGAGGAATTCACCCCTCCACTTT. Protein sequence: CASSLGQRNSPLHF.

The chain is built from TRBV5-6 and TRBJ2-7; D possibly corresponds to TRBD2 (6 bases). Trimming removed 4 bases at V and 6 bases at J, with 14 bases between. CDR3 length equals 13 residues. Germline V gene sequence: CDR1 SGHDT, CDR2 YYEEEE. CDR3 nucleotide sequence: TGTGCCAGCAGCCCCACGGGGGTAGGCGAGCAGTACTTC. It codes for CASSPTGVGEQYF.

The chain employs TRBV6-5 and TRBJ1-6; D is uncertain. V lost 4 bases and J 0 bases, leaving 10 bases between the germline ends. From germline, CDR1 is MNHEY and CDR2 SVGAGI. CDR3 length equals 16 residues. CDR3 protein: CASSSRSGSYNSPLHF. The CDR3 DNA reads TGTGCCAGCAGTTCCCGGTCGGGCTCCTATAATTCACCCCTCCACTTT.